This TCR beta chain stems from a study of patients and donors after allogeneic stem cell transplantation. TCRdb re-derived calls from the RT-PCR reads in MiXCR, one entry per CDR3 protein. The sample includes roughly 40,000 distinct CDR3 sequences, more than 30% of them seen just once. This TCR came from a human donor who was either an allogeneic HSCT recipient or a stem cell or donor lymphocyte infusion donor (not recorded which). It is not recorded whose cells these are; they may come from a transplant donor. Sequenced input: blood, either unsorted or a sorted T cell fraction (not recorded which).

The chain's CDR3 is CSARHGTSSYNEQFF. The DNA of the CDR3 is TGCAGTGCTAGACACGGGACCAGCTCCTACAATGAGCAGTTCTTC. The V call is TRBV20-1, the J call TRBJ2-1, with D perhaps matching TRBD1 or TRBD2 (5 bases each). The CDR3 totals 15 residues. Trimming took off 2 bases at V and 0 bases at J, with 11 bases between the two ends. Germline V CDR1 and CDR2: DFQATT, SNEGSKA (reference sequence).